These T cell receptor beta chains were read from a single sample in a study of shared clonotypes between healthy human individuals. Sequencing was performed with immunoSEQ multiplex PCR; in TCRdb, only in-frame clones are kept and a portion is missing. The profile covers about 2 million clones, with about 95% appearing a single time and more than 0.95% taken by the ten largest. Sequencing used naive CD8+ T cells sorted from blood. The receptors stem from a man younger than 35 in good health. Each CDR3 is given with its conserved first and last residue. A D gene is named only where the DNA matches it firmly. Clone size is given for some rows only: seen once, a few or many times, or a class if the clone is expanded.

j_call	clone_size	v_call	d_call	cdr3_nt	cdr3_aa
TRBJ2-5	few	TRBV28	TRBD1	TGTGCCAGCAGTTTACCAACAGGGGACGAGGAGACCCAGTACTTC	CASSLPTGDEETQYF
TRBJ2-2	once	TRBV5-1	.	TGCGCCAGCAGTGTAGGATCGAACACCGGGGAGCTGTTTTTT	CASSVGSNTGELFF
TRBJ1-2	.	TRBV30	TRBD1	TGTGCCTATACACAGGGGGCAGATGGCTACACCTTC	CAYTQGADGYTF
TRBJ2-6	.	TRBV18	TRBD1	TGTGCCAGCTCACCAATGAGGGGGCTATTAACTGGGGCCAACGTCCTGACTTTC	CASSPMRGLLTGANVLTF
TRBJ2-1	.	TRBV9	.	TGTGCCAGCAGCATCTCTAGGAATGAGCAGTTCTTC	CASSISRNEQFF
TRBJ1-2	.	TRBV29-1	.	TGCAGCGTTGATTCTAACTATGGCTACACCTTC	CSVDSNYGYTF
TRBJ2-2	.	TRBV7-9	.	TGTGCCAGCAGCTTCTTTACCACCGGGGAGCTGTTTTTT	CASSFFTTGELFF
TRBJ2-7	.	TRBV7-8	TRBD2	TGTGCCAGCAGCTTAGGGACTAGCTCCGAGCAGTACTTC	CASSLGTSSEQYF
TRBJ1-1	.	TRBV28	.	TGTGCCAGCACCATAGGCTTTGGGACTGAAGCTTTCTTT	CASTIGFGTEAFF
TRBJ1-4	.	TRBV2	.	TGTGCCAGCATCGATGAGGCGGAAAAACTGTTTTTT	CASIDEAEKLFF
TRBJ2-7	.	TRBV15	TRBD1	TGTGCCACCAGCAGAGATTCGGGACAGTCCTACGAGCAGTACTTC	CATSRDSGQSYEQYF
TRBJ2-5	.	TRBV29-1	.	TGCAGCGTTGAAGGGGGGGTGTACCAAGAGACCCAGTACTTC	CSVEGGVYQETQYF
TRBJ2-7	.	TRBV11-2	.	TGTGCCAGCAGCTTAGGACTTCCCTACGAGCAGTACTTC	CASSLGLPYEQYF
TRBJ2-2	once	TRBV5-1	.	TGCGCCAGCAGTTCTGGAGGTCTCGAGGAGCTGTTTTTT	CASSSGGLEELFF
TRBJ2-3	.	TRBV9	.	TGTGCCAGCAGCGTAGGTCAGGGGGGCAGTCCAGATACGCAGTATTTT	CASSVGQGGSPDTQYF
TRBJ2-5	.	TRBV2	.	TGTGCCAGCAGTGCGGGAGAGACCCAGTACTTC	CASSAGETQYF
TRBJ2-1	.	TRBV2	.	TGTGCCAGCAGCCCCCCCCTAAGCCACAATGAGCAGTTCTTC	CASSPPLSHNEQFF
TRBJ2-1	.	TRBV13	TRBD2	TGTGCCAGCAGCCCCCCCAGCGGGAGCATTGAGCAGTTCTTC	CASSPPSGSIEQFF
TRBJ1-1	.	TRBV7-3	.	TGTGCCAGCAGCTTGACCAGGGGAGCTGAAGCTTTCTTT	CASSLTRGAEAFF
TRBJ2-7	once	TRBV27	.	TGTGCCAGCAGTTCTAGCGCTGTCGTCTCCTACGAGCAGTACTTC	CASSSSAVVSYEQYF
TRBJ2-1	.	TRBV9	TRBD2	TGTGCCAGCAGCGAGCTAGCGGGAGGCAATGAGCAGTTCTTC	CASSELAGGNEQFF
TRBJ2-7	.	TRBV9	TRBD1	TGTGCCAGCAGCGTAGAGCCGAGCACCGGGACAGGGTTCTACGAGCAGTACTTC	CASSVEPSTGTGFYEQYF
TRBJ2-7	.	TRBV11-2	TRBD1	TGTGCCAGCAGGGAAACCGGGACAGGGGACTACGAGCAGTACTTC	CASRETGTGDYEQYF
TRBJ2-2	.	TRBV30	TRBD2	TGTGCCTGGAGTGTGGCTAGCGGGAACCCCGGGGAGCTGTTTTTT	CAWSVASGNPGELFF
TRBJ2-7	.	TRBV27	.	TGTGCCAGCAGTTTTCGAGGAGAGTACGAGCAGTACTTC	CASSFRGEYEQYF
TRBJ2-1	.	TRBV7-9	TRBD2	TGTGCCAGCAGCCTATACCCCCTAGCGGGAGCTAACAATGAGCAGTTCTTC	CASSLYPLAGANNEQFF
TRBJ2-2	.	TRBV6-6	TRBD2	TGTGCCAGCAGATACGCCCACGAGCGGGGGCTGGGGGAGCTGTTTTTT	CASRYAHERGLGELFF
TRBJ2-7	.	TRBV30	.	TGTGCCTGGGGTTCTGAGGATGAATTGTACGAGCAGTACTTC	CAWGSEDELYEQYF
TRBJ2-2	.	TRBV27	.	TGTGCCAGCAGTTTCATGAGCACCGGGGAGCTGTTTTTT	CASSFMSTGELFF
TRBJ2-7	.	TRBV30	TRBD2	TGTGCCTGGACCACGGCGGGAGGGGAGCAGTACTTC	CAWTTAGGEQYF
TRBJ1-5	.	TRBV7-9	TRBD1	TGTGCCAGCAGCCCCGGGACAGGGATACAGCCCCAGCATTTT	CASSPGTGIQPQHF
TRBJ2-2	.	TRBV4-3	.	TGCGCCAGCAGCCACGCCCCCCAGGATCTAAGCGGGGAGCTGTTTTTT	CASSHAPQDLSGELFF
TRBJ1-4	.	TRBV7-9	TRBD1	TGTGCCAGCAGCTGGGGGACAGGGGGACTTAATGAAAAACTGTTTTTT	CASSWGTGGLNEKLFF
TRBJ2-3	.	TRBV9	TRBD2	TGTGCCAGCACACCGGTGCGGCTAGCGGGCCTAGGATCGACAGATACGCAGTATTTT	CASTPVRLAGLGSTDTQYF
TRBJ2-7	.	TRBV10-2	.	TGCGCCAGCACGGCGGGGACCACCTACGAGCAGTACTTC	CASTAGTTYEQYF
TRBJ1-3	once	TRBV7-3	TRBD1	TGTGCCAGCAGCTCGGACAGGGAAGGGACTGGAAACACCATATATTTT	CASSSDREGTGNTIYF
TRBJ2-2	.	TRBV10-3	TRBD2	TGTGCCATCAGTGAGTCGGGGGGGAGCGACACCGGGGAGCTGTTTTTT	CAISESGGSDTGELFF
TRBJ1-1	.	TRBV7-9	.	TGTGCCAGCACCTTCCCCGAGGGGGGCCCCCCTGAAGCTTTCTTT	CASTFPEGGPPEAFF
TRBJ1-3	.	TRBV4-3	.	TGCGCCAGCAGCCTCGGACGGTTCTCTGGAAACACCATATATTTT	CASSLGRFSGNTIYF
TRBJ1-3	once	TRBV27	.	TGTGCCAGCAGTCCGACATGGATATCGGGAAACACCATATATTTT	CASSPTWISGNTIYF
TRBJ2-1	.	TRBV7-9	TRBD2	TGTGCCAGCAGCTTAGTGGAAGCGGGGGGGCTGGCTGAGCAGTTCTTC	CASSLVEAGGLAEQFF
TRBJ1-1	.	TRBV7-9	.	TGTGCCAGCAGCCCCCGGACTGTTACACAGGAAGCTTTCTTT	CASSPRTVTQEAFF
TRBJ2-3	.	TRBV27	TRBD2	TGTGCCAGTTCCAACTACGCGGGGGTCACAGATACGCAGTATTTT	CASSNYAGVTDTQYF
TRBJ2-7	.	TRBV4-3	TRBD2	TGCGCCAGCAGCGAAGGGACTAGCGATTCCTACGAGCAGTACTTC	CASSEGTSDSYEQYF
TRBJ2-3	.	TRBV7-6	.	TGTGCCAGCAGCTCCACTGGGGGTGGAGATACGCAGTATTTT	CASSSTGGGDTQYF
TRBJ1-1	once	TRBV10-3	TRBD1	TGTGCCGCGACCCGGGACAGGGCCTGGCCTGAAGCTTTCTTT	CAATRDRAWPEAFF
TRBJ2-7	.	TRBV28	TRBD1	TGTGCCAGCAGTCGGACAGGGGGGCCCTACGAGCAGTACTTC	CASSRTGGPYEQYF